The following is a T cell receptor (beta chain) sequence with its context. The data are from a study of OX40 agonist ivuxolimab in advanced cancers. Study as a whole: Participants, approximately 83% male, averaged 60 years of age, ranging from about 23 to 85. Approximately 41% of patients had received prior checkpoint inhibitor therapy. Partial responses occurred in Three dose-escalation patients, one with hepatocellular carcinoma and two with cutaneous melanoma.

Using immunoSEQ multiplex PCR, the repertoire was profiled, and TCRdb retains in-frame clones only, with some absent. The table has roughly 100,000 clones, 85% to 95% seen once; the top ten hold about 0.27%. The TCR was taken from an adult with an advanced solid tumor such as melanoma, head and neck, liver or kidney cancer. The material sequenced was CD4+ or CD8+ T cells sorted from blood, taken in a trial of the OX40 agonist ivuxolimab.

The CDR3, as DNA: TGCAGTGCCCCGACTAATGAGCAGTTCTTC. Translated: CSAPTNEQFF. The chain is built from TRBV20-1 and TRBJ2-1; unclear D gene. Germline loops: CDR1 DFQATT, CDR2 SNEGSKA (reference sequence). V was trimmed by 6 bases and J by 7 bases, leaving 7 bases between them. The CDR3 covers 10 residues.